This T cell receptor beta chain was sequenced in a study of T cells in Graves' hyperthyroidism and ophthalmopathy. General study points: Ophthalmopathy and stable hyperthyroidism were told apart by a 13 V-J model. Most thyroid clonotypes with frequency above 0.001 were detected in blood.

The CDR3 consists of 13 residues. Unmatched junction bases numbered 4, after V lost 6 bases and J lost 2 bases. Germline V gene data show CDR1 as SGHRS and CDR2 as YFSETQ. The table lists this clonotype with many counts. Its antigen is as yet unknown. Using RNA transcripts as the source, TCR beta CDR3 regions were amplified. HTBI primers drove first-round RT-PCR of the TCR CDR3. In TCRdb, the multiplex PCR reads were re-called with MiXCR into one record per CDR3 protein. Of roughly 170,000 distinct CDR3 sequences listed, less than 10% were seen once; the top ten hold 22%. Sequenced input: blood. The sequence derives from a woman under 30 with Graves' hyperthyroidism that later progressed to Graves' ophthalmopathy. The chain uses TRBV5-1 and TRBJ1-1; 7 positions match TRBD1. CDR3 DNA sequence: TGCGCCAGCATGGGACAGCATAACACTGAAGCTTTCTTT. This encodes CASMGQHNTEAFF.